This T cell receptor beta chain was found in a study of blood T cell repertoires in COVID-19. This clone was seen once. Here immunoSEQ multiplex PCR was the method, and the copy in TCRdb shows in-frame clones only, minus some. The repertoire holds approximately 97,000 clones, around 87% seen once, with under 6.5% in the top ten. The CDR3 is 16 amino acids. The V end lost 6 bases, the J end lost 0 bases, and 16 bases lay between the germline ends. The germline V gene encodes CDR1 MNHEY and CDR2 SMNVEV (reference sequence). Sequences were obtained from peripheral blood. This clonotype was obtained from a woman aged 50 to 60 with COVID-19, enrolled during active disease. This chain connects TRBV27 to TRBJ2-3; perhaps TRBD2 as D (6 bases). CDR3 loop: CASRIGYGGSTDTQYF. In nucleotides, the CDR3 is TGTGCCAGCAGGATCGGTTACGGGGGTAGCACAGATACGCAGTATTTT.